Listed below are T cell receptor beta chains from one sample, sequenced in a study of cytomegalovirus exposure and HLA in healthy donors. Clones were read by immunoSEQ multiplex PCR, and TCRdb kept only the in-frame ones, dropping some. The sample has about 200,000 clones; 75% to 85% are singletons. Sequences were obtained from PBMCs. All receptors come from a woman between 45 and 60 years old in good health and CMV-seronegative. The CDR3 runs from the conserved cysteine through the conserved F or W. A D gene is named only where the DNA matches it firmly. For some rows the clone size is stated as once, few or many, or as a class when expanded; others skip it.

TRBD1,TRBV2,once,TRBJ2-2,CASSEDRGHTGELFF,TGTGCCAGCAGTGAGGACAGGGGGCACACCGGGGAGCTGTTTTTT
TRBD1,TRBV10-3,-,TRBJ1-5,CAISQTTGVNNQPQHF,TGTGCCATCAGTCAGACTACAGGGGTCAACAATCAGCCCCAGCATTTT
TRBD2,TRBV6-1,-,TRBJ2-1,CASSEGLAGYNEQFF,TGTGCCAGCAGTGAGGGACTAGCTGGCTACAATGAGCAGTTCTTC
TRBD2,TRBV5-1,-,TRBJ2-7,CASSSLGRDEQYF,TGCGCCAGCAGCTCCTTGGGGAGGGACGAGCAGTACTTC
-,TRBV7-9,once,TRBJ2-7,CASSNLRLSSYEQYF,TGTGCCAGCAGTAATTTACGACTTTCCTCCTACGAGCAGTACTTC
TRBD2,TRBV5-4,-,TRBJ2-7,CASSSGLVDYEQYF,TGTGCCAGCAGCTCGGGACTAGTGGACTACGAGCAGTACTTC
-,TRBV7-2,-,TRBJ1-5,CASSLSQLSNQPQHF,TGTGCCAGCAGCTTATCACAGCTCAGCAATCAGCCCCAGCATTTT
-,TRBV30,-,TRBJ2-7,CAWTPWGSFYEQYF,TGTGCCTGGACCCCATGGGGCAGTTTCTACGAGCAGTACTTC
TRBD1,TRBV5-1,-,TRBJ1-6,CASSFRQGAQYDAPLHF,TGCGCCAGCAGCTTCCGACAGGGGGCGCAGTACGATGCACCCCTCCACTTT
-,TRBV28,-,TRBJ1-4,CASSRAGTPNEKLFF,TGTGCCAGCAGTCGGGCTGGGACACCTAATGAAAAACTGTTTTTT
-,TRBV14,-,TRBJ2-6,CASSQDAGPSGANVLTF,TGTGCCAGCAGCCAAGACGCAGGCCCATCTGGGGCCAACGTCCTGACTTTC
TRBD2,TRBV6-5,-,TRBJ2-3,CASRRDYSTDTQYF,TGTGCCAGCAGGAGGGACTATAGCACAGATACGCAGTATTTT
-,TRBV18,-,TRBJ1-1,CASSPPSRGSTEAFF,TGTGCCAGCTCACCACCTTCTAGGGGGAGCACTGAAGCTTTCTTT
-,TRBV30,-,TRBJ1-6,CAWSVRVSASSYNSPLHF,TGTGCCTGGAGTGTACGTGTGTCAGCGAGCTCCTATAATTCACCCCTCCACTTT
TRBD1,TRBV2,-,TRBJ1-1,CASSLQGRSTEAFF,TGTGCCAGCAGTCTACAGGGGAGGAGCACTGAAGCTTTCTTT
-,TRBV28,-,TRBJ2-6,CASSLPPGANVLTF,TGTGCCAGCAGTTTACCCCCGGGGGCCAACGTCCTGACTTTC
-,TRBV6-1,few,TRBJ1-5,CAVRQETMPQHF,TGTGCCGTACGACAAGAGACGATGCCCCAGCATTTT
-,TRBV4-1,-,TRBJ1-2,CASSPQPGQEYGYTF,TGCGCCAGCAGCCCACAGCCGGGACAAGAATATGGCTACACCTTC
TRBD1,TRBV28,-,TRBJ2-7,CASSFTDRTYEQYF,TGTGCCAGCAGTTTTACGGACAGGACCTACGAGCAGTACTTC
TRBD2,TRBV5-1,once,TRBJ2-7,CASSLEAGGPYEQYF,TGCGCCAGCAGCTTGGAAGCGGGAGGGCCCTACGAGCAGTACTTC
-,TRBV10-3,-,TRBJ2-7,CAISESPYEQYF,TGTGCCATCAGTGAGTCCCCTTACGAGCAGTACTTC
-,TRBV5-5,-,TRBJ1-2,CASSWGDGYGYTF,TGTGCCAGCAGCTGGGGAGATGGCTATGGCTACACCTTC
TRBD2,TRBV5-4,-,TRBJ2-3,CASSLEGLAGGSAGDTQYF,TGTGCCAGCAGCTTGGAGGGCTTAGCGGGAGGGTCGGCGGGCGATACGCAGTATTTT
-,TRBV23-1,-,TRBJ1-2,CASRHPGQTQANYGYTF,TGCGCCAGCCGACACCCCGGACAGACCCAGGCTAACTATGGCTACACCTTC
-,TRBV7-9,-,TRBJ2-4,CASSPSGNIQYF,TGTGCCAGCAGCCCAAGCGGAAACATTCAGTACTTC
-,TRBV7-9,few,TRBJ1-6,CASSAWSVNNSPLHF,TGTGCCAGCAGCGCCTGGTCGGTGAATAATTCACCCCTCCACTTT
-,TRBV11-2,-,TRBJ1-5,CASSLGQKRLEPQHF,TGTGCCAGCAGCTTAGGACAGAAACGGCTTGAGCCCCAGCATTTT
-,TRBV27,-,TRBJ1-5,CASSEPNQPQHF,TGTGCCAGCTCCGAGCCGAATCAGCCCCAGCATTTT
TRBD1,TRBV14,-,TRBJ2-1,CASSSPGLSGGINEQFF,TGTGCCAGCAGCAGCCCAGGCCTGTCAGGGGGTATCAATGAGCAGTTCTTC
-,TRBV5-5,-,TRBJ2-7,CASSPYEGVSYEQYF,TGTGCCAGCAGCCCTTACGAGGGGGTCTCCTACGAGCAGTACTTC